The subject of this entry is one T cell receptor beta chain. Its antigen is unknown. These data are taken from a study of CD8 T cells in Susac syndrome. Reverse transcription of 0.5 to 1 ug RNA was performed with random hexamers. Amplification of TCR beta CDR3 was carried out by immunoSEQ multiplex PCR, which covered 54 Vbeta and 13 Jbeta segments. TCRdb reprocessed the immunoSEQ multiplex PCR reads via MiXCR and lists one record per CDR3 protein. The repertoire holds over 120,000 distinct CDR3 sequences, with roughly 95% as singletons. Notes on the study in general: The study conceded that relatively few individuals underwent its TCR sequencing and HLA analysis.

Input material: CD4+ T cells from PBMCs. This clonotype originated in a human donor in good health.

In DNA, the CDR3 is TGTGCCAGCAGTGAGGACAGGGACTACGAGCAGTACTTC. Translation gives CASSEDRDYEQYF. The chain carries TRBV2 and TRBJ2-7; TRBD1 agrees at 8 bases. Germline loops: CDR1 SNHLY, CDR2 FYNNEI. CDR3 length: 13 amino acids. The junction had 1 base not matched to a gene; V was cut back by 3 bases and J by 3 bases.